This T cell receptor (beta chain) was sequenced for a study of blood T cell repertoires in COVID-19. Some clones are missing from TCRdb's copy, which holds only in-frame ones; the method was immunoSEQ multiplex PCR. The sample records 350,000 to 400,000 clones, about 86% being singletons. The germline V gene encodes CDR1 SEHNR and CDR2 FQNEAQ (reference sequence). The CDR3 has 12 residues. V lost 10 bases to trimming and J lost 1 base, with 10 bases between them. This rearrangement joins TRBV7-9 to TRBJ1-1; no clear D gene. The origin of this receptor is a woman aged 55-70 years with COVID-19, enrolled during active disease. The specimen sequenced was peripheral blood. The DNA for the CDR3 is TGTGCCACCTCGGGGAGGAACACTGAAGCTTTCTTT. Its translation is CATSGRNTEAFF.